One and the same sample provided the 21 T cell receptor beta chains below, sequenced in a study of blood T cell repertoires in COVID-19. TCRdb's copy holds only in-frame clones and misses some; the assay was immunoSEQ multiplex PCR. The repertoire holds approximately 200,000 clones, with roughly four fifths as singletons. Specimen: PBMCs or T cells enriched from blood (not recorded which). Receptors originate from a man aged 40-49 years who had recovered from COVID-19.

The chain links TRBV11-2 to TRBJ1-4, with D possibly matching TRBD1 (5 bases). V dropped 5 bases and J dropped 8 bases, with 15 bases sitting between them. Germline-derived CDR1 and CDR2 are SGHAT and FQNNGV. The CDR3 is 14 residues long. DNA for the CDR3: TGTGCCAGCAGCCCCGGGGGACGGGACGAAAAACTGTTTTTT. Protein: CASSPGGRDEKLFF. The variable domain in full, completed from reference TRBV11-2 and TRBJ1-4, reads EAGVAQSPRYKIIEKRQSVAFWCNPISGHATLYWYQQILGQGPKLLIQFQNNGVVDDSQLPKDRFSAERLKGVDSTLKIQPAKLEDSAVYLCASSPGGRDEKLFFGSGTQLSVL.

The chain links TRBV28 to TRBJ1-2, with D maybe TRBD1 (5 bases). V was clipped by 3 bases and J by 6 bases, with 11 bases between them. The germline V gene encodes CDR1 MDHEN and CDR2 SYDVKM. The CDR3 runs to 13 residues. The CDR3, as DNA: TGTGCCAGCAGTTTTGGGGCAATGAATGGCTACACCTTC. It specifies CASSFGAMNGYTF.

V gene TRBV12-3 or TRBV12-4 combines with J gene TRBJ2-1; no clear D gene. Trimming cost V 3 bases and J 10 bases, with 4 bases left between them. The CDR3 is 10 residues long. In DNA form, the CDR3 reads TGTGCCAGCAGTTTGAGGGAGCAGTTCTTC. Protein product: CASSLREQFF.

This sequence joins TRBV12-3 or TRBV12-4 and TRBJ1-2; D gene uncertain. The germline V and J ends were trimmed by 5 bases and 5 bases, with 9 bases remaining between them. The CDR3 sequence is 12 residues long. The CDR3 nucleotides are TGTGCCAGCAGTCCGAGCCCTTATGGCTACACCTTC. This codes for CASSPSPYGYTF.

The genes are TRBV5-6 and TRBJ1-6, with D possibly matching TRBD1 (6 bases). The ends were cut back, 4 bases at V and 7 bases at J, with 18 bases in the middle. In germline, CDR1 is SGHDT, CDR2 YYEEEE. CDR3 length: 16 amino acids. The CDR3: CASSGGGAGHNSPLHF. CDR3 coding DNA: TGTGCCAGCAGCGGAGGGGGGGCAGGGCACAATTCACCCCTCCACTTT.

The chain carries TRBV5-1 and TRBJ1-2; D uncertain. The ends were cut back, 4 bases at V and 3 bases at J, with 10 bases in the middle. Germline assignment: CDR1 SGHRS and CDR2 YFSETQ. The CDR3 length is 13 residues. The CDR3 DNA follows: TGCGCCAGCAGCCTGAGTCGTGACTATGGCTACACCTTC. Its translation: CASSLSRDYGYTF.

This rearrangement joins TRBV27 to TRBJ2-1, with 8 positions matching TRBD2. The CDR3 is 15 residues long. V lost 3 bases to trimming and J lost 7 bases; unmatched junction nucleotides: 8. CDR1 and CDR2 (germline): MNHEY, SMNVEV (reference sequence). The DNA for the CDR3 is TGTGCCAGCAGTTTCAGCGGGGGCCCCCGGAATGAGCAGTTCTTC. Translated, it gives CASSFSGGPRNEQFF.

This chain uses TRBV11-3 with TRBJ2-5, with TRBD2 matching over 7 bases. Per germline, CDR1 SGHNT and CDR2 YENEEA. Unmatched junction bases numbered 9, after V lost 5 bases and J lost 3 bases. The CDR3 length is 15 residues. DNA for the CDR3: TGTGCCAGCAGCCTAAGGGCGGGGGTCAAAGAGACCCAGTACTTC. Its protein product is CASSLRAGVKETQYF.

The V call is TRBV9, the J call TRBJ2-5; a possible D gene is TRBD1 (6 bases). This CDR3 region has 15 residues. Germline CDR1 reads SGDLS; CDR2 reads YYNGEE. Trimming shortened V by 3 bases and J by 3 bases, and 15 bases separated the two germline ends. The CDR3 region has the DNA TGTGCCAGCAGCGACCACCCCTGGACAGAAGAGACCCAGTACTTC. Amino acids: CASSDHPWTEETQYF.

This chain uses TRBV4-2 with TRBJ1-2; D is possibly TRBD1 (5 bases). This CDR3 comprises 17 residues. Germline V gene data show CDR1 as LGHNA and CDR2 as YNFKEQ. Trimming stripped 1 base from V and 5 bases from J, with 20 bases between. Here the CDR3 reads CASSQAGEAGFRYGYTF. The CDR3, as DNA: TGTGCCAGCAGCCAAGCGGGGGAGGCAGGATTTCGGTATGGCTACACCTTC.

V is TRBV9 and J is TRBJ1-4; D is possibly TRBD1 (6 bases). CDR1 is SGDLS, CDR2 YYNGEE, per germline. The CDR3 is 15 residues long. The V end was cut by 0 bases, the J end by 5 bases, with 11 bases between. Here the CDR3 DNA reads TGTGCCAGCAGCGTAGAGGGGACATCGAATGAAAAACTGTTTTTT. This sequence encodes CASSVEGTSNEKLFF. Combining the CDR3 with reference TRBV9 and TRBJ1-4 gives the whole variable domain DSGVTQTPKHLITATGQRVTLRCSPRSGDLSVYWYQQSLDQGLQFLIQYYNGEERAKGNILERFSAQQFPDLHSELNLSSLELGDSALYFCASSVEGTSNEKLFFGSGTQLSVL.

V gene TRBV6-5 combines with J gene TRBJ1-1, with D possibly being TRBD1 (6 bases). CDR3 length: 13 residues. The germline V gene encodes CDR1 MNHEY and CDR2 SVGAGI. The V and J ends lost 11 bases and 4 bases respectively, with 17 bases between them. The CDR3: CAAGGGAGTEAFF. For the CDR3, the DNA is TGTGCCGCCGGCGGGGGCGCGGGCACTGAAGCTTTCTTT.

The chain couples TRBV4-3 to TRBJ1-4; a possible D gene is TRBD1 (6 bases). This CDR3 contains 17 residues. Germline assignment: CDR1 LGHNA and CDR2 YSLEER. Trimming stripped 0 bases from V and 4 bases from J, with 15 bases between. In DNA, the CDR3 is TGCGCCAGCAGCCAAGACCTAGGGGGGGCCGGTAATGAAAAACTGTTTTTT. It yields the protein CASSQDLGGAGNEKLFF.

This clone was recorded once. This CDR3 is CASSLGGRGNEKLFF. CDR3 nucleotide sequence: TGTGCCAGCAGCTTGGGAGGGAGGGGTAACGAAAAACTGTTTTTT. The gene calls are TRBV5-4 and TRBJ1-4; the D gene is possibly TRBD1 (5 bases). V lost 0 bases and J lost 8, with 14 bases in between. The CDR3 extends over 15 amino acids. CDR1 and CDR2 from the germline V gene are SGHNT and YYREEE (reference sequence). The whole variable domain, remainder taken from reference TRBV5-4 and TRBJ1-4, is ETGVTQSPTHLIKTRGQQVTLRCSSQSGHNTVSWYQQALGQGPQFIFQYYREEENGRGNFPPRFSGLQFPNYSSELNVNALELDDSALYLCASSLGGRGNEKLFFGSGTQLSVL.

V is TRBV7-2 and J is TRBJ2-7, with D possibly being TRBD2 (5 bases). CDR1 and CDR2 from the germline V gene are SGHTA and FQGNSA. The CDR3 runs 13 residues. V lost 1 base and J 3 bases, leaving 7 bases between the germline ends. CDR3 bases: TGTGCCAGCAGCTTAGGGACTGGCTACGAGCAGTACTTC. Protein product: CASSLGTGYEQYF. Variable domain in full (rest from reference TRBV7-2 and TRBJ2-7): GAGVSQSPSNKVTEKGKDVELRCDPISGHTALYWYRQSLGQGLEFLIYFQGNSAPDKSGLPSDRFSAERTGGSVSTLTIQRTQQEDSAVYLCASSLGTGYEQYFGPGTRLTVT.

The chain combines TRBV2 with TRBJ2-1; 7 bases fit TRBD2. This CDR3 has 15 residues. Trimming cost V 6 bases and J 4 bases; bases outside gene matches: 9. CDR1 and CDR2 from the germline V gene are SNHLY and FYNNEI. CDR3: CASRMAGVVYNEQFF. CDR3 coding DNA: TGTGCCAGCAGAATGGCGGGAGTAGTATACAATGAGCAGTTCTTC.

The V call is TRBV19, the J call TRBJ1-1; the match to TRBD1 covers 10 bases. CDR1 and CDR2 (germline): LNHDA, SQIVND (reference sequence). The CDR3 runs to 15 residues. After removal of 7 bases from V and 5 bases from J, the junction contained 10 bases not matched to a gene. CDR3 bases: TGTGCCAGTAAGGGACAGGGGCAGAAAATGACTGAAGCTTTCTTT. Encoded protein: CASKGQGQKMTEAFF. The entire variable domain, with the rest obtained from reference TRBV19 and TRBJ1-1, is as follows: DGGITQSPKYLFRKEGQNVTLSCEQNLNHDAMYWYRQDPGQGLRLIYYSQIVNDFQKGDIAEGYSVSREKKESFPLTVTSAQKNPTAFYLCASKGQGQKMTEAFFGQGTRLTVV.

This clone was observed a single time. V gene TRBV6-2 or TRBV6-3 combines with J gene TRBJ1-3, with a possible D match to TRBD1 (6 bases). V was cut by 2 bases and J by 0 bases, with 17 bases left in between. The CDR3 sequence is 18 residues long. Germline lookup yields CDR1 MNHEY and CDR2 SVGEGT. CDR3 sequence reads: CASSYLPIEGHSGNTIYF. The CDR3 coding sequence is TGTGCCAGCAGTTACCTTCCCATCGAGGGACACTCTGGAAACACCATATATTTT.

The chain joins TRBV5-4 to TRBJ1-4; D possibly corresponds to TRBD1 (6 bases). CDR3 length equals 15 residues. Germline lookup yields CDR1 SGHNT and CDR2 YYREEE (reference sequence). The ends were cut back, 0 bases at V and 8 bases at J, with 14 bases in the middle. In nucleotides, the CDR3 is TGTGCCAGCAGCTTGGGACAGGATCAGCGGGAAAAACTGTTTTTT. It codes for CASSLGQDQREKLFF.

The V and J genes are TRBV24-1 and TRBJ2-3; TRBD1 might be the D (9 bases). This CDR3 has 17 amino acids. The germline V and J ends were trimmed by 7 bases and 2 bases, with 21 bases remaining between them. CDR1 KGHDR and CDR2 SFDVKD come from the germline V gene. The CDR3 sequence: CATSGGRRTGDTDTQYF. DNA for the CDR3: TGTGCCACCAGCGGCGGGAGGCGGACAGGGGACACAGATACGCAGTATTTT.

This chain uses TRBV5-1 with TRBJ2-1, with TRBD2 matching 9 bases. Germline values: CDR1 SGHRS, CDR2 YFSETQ. The CDR3 consists of 18 residues. After removal of 0 bases from V and 0 bases from J, the junction contained 7 bases not matched to a gene. The CDR3 region is CASSLEIAGVLSYNEQFF. The CDR3 nucleotides read TGCGCCAGCAGCTTGGAAATAGCGGGAGTCCTCTCCTACAATGAGCAGTTCTTC.